These 26 T cell receptor beta chains originate from one sample sequenced in a study of T cells after yellow fever vaccination. TCRdb re-analysed the 5' RACE reads in MiXCR, keeping a single row per CDR3 protein. The sample yields hundreds of thousands of distinct CDR3 sequences, 9% to 15% seen once. Sequencing was performed on PBMCs, taken on the day of the yellow fever booster vaccination. These TCRs come from a man aged 30 to 45 who received the YFV17D yellow fever vaccine.

V gene TRBV7-3 combines with J gene TRBJ2-3, with 9 bases lining up with TRBD2. V trimming: 5 bases; J trimming: 4 bases; junction bases outside the gene matches: 19. Looked up from germline, CDR1 is SGHTA and CDR2 is FQGTGA. The CDR3 length is 19 residues. CDR3 DNA: TGTGCCAGCAGCCCCTTCCCTGGGAGTGCGGGAGGGCCCCCAGATACGCAGTATTTT. This translates into CASSPFPGSAGGPPDTQYF.

The genes are TRBV4-2 and TRBJ2-2; TRBD2 aligns across 8 bases. CDR1 LGHNA and CDR2 YNFKEQ come from the germline V gene. This CDR3 region has 16 residues. V shed 4 bases, J shed 6 bases, and the junction held 10 bases outside the gene matches. The CDR3 DNA sequence: TGTGCCAGCAGCCCGAGCGGGGGCCCATCCCCCGGGGAGCTGTTTTTT. Its translation is CASSPSGGPSPGELFF.

This rearrangement joins TRBV12-3 or TRBV12-4 to TRBJ1-3; D remains unclear. Trimming shortened V by 5 bases and J by 0 bases, and 11 bases separated the two germline ends. The CDR3 extends over 15 amino acids. CDR3 DNA: TGTGCCAGCAGTGGCGGCGGAAGCTCTGGAAACACCATATATTTT. Translated: CASSGGGSSGNTIYF.

This chain connects TRBV18 to TRBJ2-1, with TRBD2 identical over 8 bases. The CDR3 runs to 14 residues. CDR1 and CDR2 from the germline V gene are KGHSH and LQKENI. The ends lost 8 bases at V and 7 bases at J; junction bases unmatched: 10. The CDR3 nucleotides are TGTGCCAGCGGTAGCGGGGCTCTTGGGAATGAGCAGTTCTTC. It yields the protein CASGSGALGNEQFF.

The rearrangement uses TRBV19 and TRBJ2-2; 7 bases match TRBD1. The CDR3 is 14 amino acids. J was trimmed by 1 base and V by 7 bases; bases with no gene match: 3. From germline, CDR1 is LNHDA and CDR2 SQIVND (reference sequence). Written as DNA, the CDR3 is TGTGCCAGTACTGACAGGGAGAACACCGGGGAGCTGTTTTTT. Translating it yields CASTDRENTGELFF.

The chain combines TRBV18 with TRBJ1-6; D is possibly TRBD1 (5 bases). CDR3 length: 16 residues. Deletions cut 3 bases from V and 8 bases from J, with 17 bases between. Germline V gene lookup returns CDR1 KGHSH and CDR2 LQKENI. DNA for the CDR3: TGTGCCAGCTCACCGAACCTGGGGCTAAAGGATTCACCCCTCCACTTT. This codes for CASSPNLGLKDSPLHF.

This clonotype was detected a few times. V usage is TRBV9 and J usage is TRBJ2-6, with D perhaps matching TRBD1 (6 bases). The CDR3 length is 15 residues. The V gene lost 3 bases and the J gene lost 4 bases, with 11 bases spanning the gap. The germline CDR1 and CDR2 sequences are SGDLS and YYNGEE. The CDR3 coding sequence is TGTGCCAGCAGCGCACAGGGAGCCGGGGCCAACGTCCTGACTTTC. It translates to CASSAQGAGANVLTF.

This clonotype has at least ten counts. The genes are TRBV5-1 and TRBJ1-1; D is ambiguous. With 2 bases removed from V and 1 base from J, the gap between germline ends came to 6 bases. The germline V gene has CDR1 SGHRS and CDR2 YFSETQ. This CDR3 is 13 amino acids long. This CDR3 reads CASSFRTNTEAFF. CDR3 in DNA: TGCGCCAGCAGCTTTAGGACGAACACTGAAGCTTTCTTT. The variable domain in full, completed from reference TRBV5-1 and TRBJ1-1, reads KAGVTQTPRYLIKTRGQQVTLSCSPISGHRSVSWYQQTPGQGLQFLFEYFSETQRNKGNFPGRFSGRQFSNSRSEMNVSTLELGDSALYLCASSFRTNTEAFFGQGTRLTVV.

The CDR3 DNA follows: TGCAGCGTCCAGGTCGGATTATGGACAGATACGCAGTATTTT. It specifies CSVQVGLWTDTQYF. This sequence joins TRBV29-1 and TRBJ2-3, with D unclear. This CDR3 spans 14 amino acids. V was shortened by 6 bases and J by 3 bases, with 16 bases between the two germline ends. CDR1 is SQVTM, CDR2 ANQGSEA, per germline.

This chain links TRBV6-6 with TRBJ1-2; D unclear. V was clipped by 8 bases and J by 4 bases, with 8 bases between them. The CDR3 has 11 amino acids. Germline CDR1 is MNHNY and CDR2 is SVGAGI (reference sequence). The CDR3 is CASRSAYGYTF. In DNA form, the CDR3 reads TGTGCCAGCCGAAGCGCCTATGGCTACACCTTC.

This clonotype was counted ten times or more. The chain has TRBV12-3 or TRBV12-4 and TRBJ2-3, with TRBD2 matching over 13 bases. This CDR3 is 16 amino acids long. After removal of 3 bases from V and 3 bases from J, the junction contained 3 bases not matched to a gene. This chain's CDR3 is CASSFRTSGSTDTQYF. The CDR3 bases are TGTGCCAGCAGTTTCAGGACTAGCGGGAGTACAGATACGCAGTATTTT.

J is TRBJ2-4 and V is TRBV3-1; the D gene is possibly TRBD1 (6 bases). V lost 3 bases and J 6 bases, leaving 9 bases between the germline ends. The CDR3 is 13 residues long. Germline values: CDR1 LGHDT, CDR2 YNNKEL (reference sequence). CDR3 in DNA: TGTGCCAGCAGCCACTCGGACAGAAACATTCAGTACTTC. This sequence encodes CASSHSDRNIQYF.

The chain uses TRBV6-4 and TRBJ1-3; D gene uncertain. CDR1 and CDR2 from the germline V gene are MRHNA and SNTAGT. The CDR3 length is 13 residues. V lost 4 bases and J lost 3, with 7 bases in between. The CDR3 spells CASSVLHGNTIYF. The CDR3 DNA sequence: TGTGCCAGCAGTGTACTACATGGAAACACCATATATTTT.

This clonotype was picked up many times. The gene calls are TRBV5-1 and TRBJ2-7; 10 bases agree with TRBD1. The J segment lost 5 bases and the V segment lost 0 bases, leaving 5 bases of the junction unmatched. Per germline, CDR1 SGHRS and CDR2 YFSETQ. This CDR3 is 15 amino acids long. CDR3 residues: CASSLVRTGGNEQYF. As DNA, the CDR3 is TGCGCCAGCAGCTTGGTTCGGACAGGGGGTAACGAGCAGTACTTC.

This clonotype was found a few times. The gene calls are TRBV5-1 and TRBJ2-1; 8 bases are shared with TRBD2. The ends lost 6 bases at V and 5 bases at J; junction bases unmatched: 7. The CDR3 is 14 residues long. Germline loops: CDR1 SGHRS, CDR2 YFSETQ. The chain's CDR3 is CASTPPLADNEQFF. The DNA for the CDR3 is TGCGCCAGCACTCCACCACTAGCGGACAATGAGCAGTTCTTC.

The J gene is TRBJ2-3, the V gene TRBV7-8, with TRBD2 identical over 9 bases. This CDR3 has 17 amino acids. Germline trimming cut 7 bases from V and 2 bases from J; bases unmatched to any gene: 13. The germline V gene encodes CDR1 SGHVS and CDR2 FQNEAQ. The CDR3 nucleotides are TGTGCCAGCATCCCATTGCCGAGCGGGAGGTACACAGATACGCAGTATTTT. Translation gives CASIPLPSGRYTDTQYF.

The J gene is TRBJ2-1, the V gene TRBV7-9, with D unresolved. The length of the CDR3 is 14 residues. Germline CDR1 reads SEHNR; CDR2 reads FQNEAQ (reference sequence). V was trimmed by 2 bases and J by 5 bases, leaving 10 bases between them. CDR3 amino acids: CASSLTPAHNEQFF. In nucleotides, the CDR3 is TGTGCCAGCAGCTTAACCCCCGCCCACAATGAGCAGTTCTTC.

The V gene is TRBV5-1, the J gene TRBJ2-1; D is ambiguous. CDR3 length equals 12 residues. Germline V gives CDR1 SGHRS, CDR2 YFSETQ. Deletions cut 1 base from V and 10 bases from J, with 9 bases between. CDR3 DNA sequence: TGCGCCAGCAGCTTGTTCGAGAACGAGCAGTTCTTC. This sequence encodes CASSLFENEQFF.

The rearrangement links TRBV5-1 to TRBJ2-7; a weak D match, TRBD2 (6 bases). V shed 4 bases and J shed 2 bases, with 16 bases lying between them. Germline CDR1 reads SGHRS; CDR2 reads YFSETQ. This CDR3 has 15 residues. Here the CDR3 DNA reads TGCGCCAGCAGCCCGGGGGACCTCACGACCTACGAGCAGTACTTC. It specifies CASSPGDLTTYEQYF.

The rearrangement joins TRBV7-9 to TRBJ2-5, with D possibly matching TRBD2 (5 bases). Trimming shortened V by 5 bases and J by 2 bases, and 12 bases separated the two germline ends. CDR3 length: 14 amino acids. Germline-derived CDR1 and CDR2 are SEHNR and FQNEAQ (reference sequence). As DNA, the CDR3 is TGTGCCAGCAGCATAGTCAGAGGGCAAGAGACCCAGTACTTC. It codes for CASSIVRGQETQYF.

This clonotype came up many times. This chain links TRBV15 with TRBJ2-7, with a tentative D call TRBD1 (5 bases). The germline CDR1 and CDR2 sequences are LNHNV and YYDKDF (reference sequence). Deletions cut 4 bases from V and 0 bases from J, with 16 bases between. The CDR3 extends over 16 amino acids. The CDR3 spells CATSNRVQGFSYEQYF. As DNA, the CDR3 is TGTGCCACCAGCAATAGGGTCCAGGGATTCTCCTACGAGCAGTACTTC.

In its sample, this clonotype was seen a few times. The chain employs TRBV25-1 and TRBJ1-2; D might be TRBD1 (6 bases). Germline CDR1 is MGHDK and CDR2 is SYGVNS. CDR3 length equals 14 residues. The V and J ends lost 5 bases and 6 bases respectively, with 16 bases between them. The CDR3 nucleotides read TGTGCCAGCAGTAGAGGACAGCCCCTGGATGGCTACACCTTC. Translation gives CASSRGQPLDGYTF.

This clonotype was counted only a few times. The chain uses TRBV20-1 and TRBJ2-2; TRBD2 agrees at 12 bases. With V trimmed by 5 bases and J by 2 bases, 12 bases remained unmatched. Germline V gene sequence: CDR1 DFQATT, CDR2 SNEGSKA (reference sequence). CDR3 length: 18 amino acids. CDR3 residues: CSASSTSGSGANTGELFF. The CDR3 DNA is TGCAGTGCTTCTTCGACTAGCGGGAGCGGGGCTAACACCGGGGAGCTGTTTTTT.

Many counts were recorded for this clonotype. This rearrangement joins TRBV24-1 to TRBJ1-1; no clear D gene. The CDR3 is 14 residues long. Trimming stripped 5 bases from V and 6 bases from J, with 15 bases between. The V gene's germline CDR1 is KGHDR and CDR2 SFDVKD. This CDR3 is CATSGSGGFAEAFF. The CDR3 region has the DNA TGTGCCACCAGTGGCTCAGGCGGCTTCGCTGAAGCTTTCTTT.

This clonotype was found a few times. V and J are TRBV7-2 and TRBJ2-1; tentative D call: TRBD2 (6 bases). CDR3 length equals 13 residues. Trimming stripped 5 bases from V and 10 bases from J, with 15 bases between. In germline, CDR1 is SGHTA, CDR2 FQGNSA. The CDR3: CASSPNWGGEQFF. CDR3 DNA sequence: TGTGCCAGCAGCCCCAACTGGGGAGGAGAGCAGTTCTTC.

The rearrangement uses TRBV19 and TRBJ2-7; D is tentatively TRBD1 or TRBD2 (5 bases each). The V end was cut by 5 bases, the J end by 0 bases, with 17 bases between. Germline V lookup: CDR1 LNHDA, CDR2 SQIVND (reference sequence). The CDR3 has 16 residues. The CDR3 loop is CASSPTGARSSYEQYF. DNA of the CDR3: TGTGCCAGTAGTCCCACCGGGGCCCGGAGCTCCTACGAGCAGTACTTC.